This is a list of T cell receptor beta chains from one sample in a study of early T cells in non-severe SARS-CoV-2 infection. TCRdb processed the 5' RACE reads anew with MiXCR; each CDR3 protein has one entry. Of 80,000 or so distinct CDR3 sequences in the sample, more than 13% were seen once. The sample was whole blood. The receptors shown here come from an adult who was a healthcare worker with PCR-confirmed SARS-CoV-2 infection or an uninfected control (not recorded which). Both conserved end residues are part of each CDR3. The order of the fields is J gene, CDR3 length, V gene, CDR3 protein.

J gene: TRBJ2-6
CDR3 length: 17
V gene: TRBV5-6
CDR3 protein: CASSDRDRPSGANVLTF

J gene: TRBJ2-2
CDR3 length: 15
V gene: TRBV12-3/TRBV12-4
CDR3 protein: CASTSGQPNTGELFF

J gene: TRBJ2-7
CDR3 length: 13
V gene: TRBV29-1
CDR3 protein: CSVGIGQGYEQYF

J gene: TRBJ2-1
CDR3 length: 13
V gene: TRBV20-1
CDR3 protein: CSSTQRRYNEQFF

J gene: TRBJ2-3
CDR3 length: 19
V gene: TRBV7-9
CDR3 protein: CASSAGTSGSLEYTDTQYF

J gene: TRBJ1-2
CDR3 length: 12
V gene: TRBV29-1
CDR3 protein: CSVEDRGFGYTF

J gene: TRBJ1-5
CDR3 length: 14
V gene: TRBV15
CDR3 protein: CATSGNGGNQPQHF

J gene: TRBJ2-1
CDR3 length: 16
V gene: TRBV5-1
CDR3 protein: CASSLSLSGGGDEQFF

J gene: TRBJ2-5
CDR3 length: 18
V gene: TRBV7-9
CDR3 protein: CASNPRAGQRSYQETQYF

J gene: TRBJ2-7
CDR3 length: 14
V gene: TRBV15
CDR3 protein: CATSRGGSSGEQYF

J gene: TRBJ2-7
CDR3 length: 12
V gene: TRBV6-2/TRBV6-3
CDR3 protein: CASALPGQEELF

J gene: TRBJ2-1
CDR3 length: 12
V gene: TRBV29-1
CDR3 protein: CSSSGGNNEQFF

J gene: TRBJ1-1
CDR3 length: 15
V gene: TRBV21-1
CDR3 protein: CASSTRQGMNTEAFF

J gene: TRBJ2-5
CDR3 length: 13
V gene: TRBV11-2
CDR3 protein: CASEGASGETQYF

J gene: TRBJ1-2
CDR3 length: 15
V gene: TRBV15
CDR3 protein: CATSRGGTGGHGYTF

J gene: TRBJ2-2
CDR3 length: 15
V gene: TRBV7-9
CDR3 protein: CASSLTSGSTGELFF

J gene: TRBJ1-5
CDR3 length: 17
V gene: TRBV7-8
CDR3 protein: CASSLWTGDTSNQPRHF

J gene: -
CDR3 length: 14
V gene: TRBV4-1
CDR3 protein: CASSQGTDGLPQYF

J gene: TRBJ2-6
CDR3 length: 14
V gene: TRBV12-3/TRBV12-4
CDR3 protein: CASSLDVSYNVLTF

J gene: TRBJ1-2
CDR3 length: 14
V gene: TRBV10-3
CDR3 protein: CATKGDRENYGYTF

J gene: TRBJ2-1
CDR3 length: 15
V gene: TRBV9
CDR3 protein: CASSGQGALQREQFF

J gene: TRBJ2-2
CDR3 length: 12
V gene: TRBV3-1
CDR3 protein: CASSQDTGELFF

J gene: TRBJ1-5
CDR3 length: 14
V gene: TRBV20-1
CDR3 protein: CSARDPQSARPQHF

J gene: TRBJ2-5
CDR3 length: 14
V gene: TRBV3-1
CDR3 protein: CASSQRGFIETQYF

J gene: TRBJ2-7
CDR3 length: 17
V gene: TRBV6-1
CDR3 protein: CASSEAPWTGRGREQYF

J gene: TRBJ1-5
CDR3 length: 15
V gene: TRBV29-1
CDR3 protein: CSVVLGTGGHQPQHF

J gene: TRBJ1-5
CDR3 length: 16
V gene: TRBV7-8
CDR3 protein: CASSTYRGDNNQPQHF

J gene: TRBJ2-2
CDR3 length: 15
V gene: TRBV2
CDR3 protein: CASSGQFGSLGELFF

J gene: TRBJ1-3
CDR3 length: 15
V gene: TRBV6-5
CDR3 protein: CASSSQPGAGNTIYF

J gene: TRBJ2-5
CDR3 length: 14
V gene: TRBV11-2
CDR3 protein: CASSLGWSGETQYF

J gene: TRBJ2-3
CDR3 length: 14
V gene: TRBV7-6
CDR3 protein: CASSQSNSIDTQYF

J gene: TRBJ2-1
CDR3 length: 16
V gene: TRBV7-8
CDR3 protein: CASSTHRVVLGNEQFF

J gene: TRBJ1-2
CDR3 length: 12
V gene: TRBV29-1
CDR3 protein: CSVVEGNYGYTF

J gene: TRBJ2-3
CDR3 length: 13
V gene: TRBV2
CDR3 protein: CASSERRADTQYF

J gene: TRBJ1-5
CDR3 length: 15
V gene: TRBV2
CDR3 protein: CASSSGQHSNQPQHF

J gene: TRBJ2-7
CDR3 length: 15
V gene: TRBV9
CDR3 protein: CASSVYAREGYEQYF

J gene: TRBJ2-1
CDR3 length: 12
V gene: TRBV5-5
CDR3 protein: CASSLRGVEQFF

J gene: TRBJ2-5
CDR3 length: 12
V gene: TRBV3-1
CDR3 protein: CASSQEYRTQYF

J gene: TRBJ2-2
CDR3 length: 16
V gene: TRBV12-3/TRBV12-4
CDR3 protein: CASSLPGTGGTGELFF

J gene: TRBJ1-5
CDR3 length: 15
V gene: TRBV3-1
CDR3 protein: CASSRGQAGNQPQHF

J gene: TRBJ2-3
CDR3 length: 14
V gene: TRBV6-1
CDR3 protein: CASSARTRSDTQYF

J gene: TRBJ2-7
CDR3 length: 13
V gene: TRBV30
CDR3 protein: CAWKIAGTYEQYF

J gene: TRBJ1-1
CDR3 length: 13
V gene: TRBV5-6
CDR3 protein: CASSLEGGTEAFF

J gene: TRBJ1-2
CDR3 length: 16
V gene: TRBV20-1
CDR3 protein: CSARDFSGGDTYGYTF

J gene: TRBJ2-3
CDR3 length: 10
V gene: TRBV2
CDR3 protein: CASRGLELYF

J gene: TRBJ2-1
CDR3 length: 15
V gene: TRBV7-9
CDR3 protein: CASSSGQGMDNEQFF

J gene: TRBJ2-1
CDR3 length: 12
V gene: TRBV29-1
CDR3 protein: CSVSPGEVEQFF

J gene: TRBJ1-2
CDR3 length: 14
V gene: TRBV6-1
CDR3 protein: CASSPPWTGHGYTF

J gene: TRBJ1-5
CDR3 length: 16
V gene: TRBV5-1
CDR3 protein: CASSPDPTGGNQPQHF

J gene: TRBJ2-5
CDR3 length: 13
V gene: TRBV7-2
CDR3 protein: CASSRGDQETQYF

J gene: TRBJ2-2
CDR3 length: 16
V gene: TRBV7-6
CDR3 protein: CASSLGGTSITGELFF

J gene: TRBJ2-7
CDR3 length: 14
V gene: TRBV29-1
CDR3 protein: CSVEVFNRPFEQYF